These T cell receptor beta chains were read from a single sample in a study of OX40 agonist ivuxolimab in advanced cancers. This table comes from immunoSEQ multiplex PCR, and its TCRdb copy is limited to in-frame clones, with some not included. The sample has some 90,000 clones; 92% are singletons. The source was CD4+ or CD8+ T cells sorted from blood, collected in a trial of the OX40 agonist ivuxolimab. The receptor set was obtained from an adult with an advanced solid tumor such as melanoma, head and neck, liver or kidney cancer. Each CDR3 is given with its conserved first and last residue. The D gene is left open where the match is weak. Clone size appears in some rows only: once, few, many, or a class for an expanded clone.

TRBV5-4	TRBJ2-3	NA	NA	TGTGCCAGCAGCTTCGCAGGGAGAACAGATACGCAGTATTTT	CASSFAGRTDTQYF
TRBV28	TRBJ2-7	NA	NA	TGTGCCAGCAGTACCCGGTCTCCGGGGGAGCAGTACTTC	CASSTRSPGEQYF
TRBV5-1	TRBJ2-7	NA	TRBD2	TGCGCCAGCAGCCCCTCGGCGAGCGGGACCGCCTACGAGCAGTACTTC	CASSPSASGTAYEQYF
TRBV4-2	TRBJ1-1	NA	NA	TGTGCCAGCAGCCAAGATTTAGGGGTGAACACTGAAGCTTTCTTT	CASSQDLGVNTEAFF
TRBV19	TRBJ2-5	NA	TRBD2	TGTGCCAGTAGCGTCCTAGCGGGAGTCGGGGAGACCCAGTACTTC	CASSVLAGVGETQYF
TRBV6-6	TRBJ2-1	NA	NA	TGTGCCAGCAGCCCGGGCCAACACACCTACAATGAGCAGTTCTTC	CASSPGQHTYNEQFF
TRBV28	TRBJ2-7	NA	NA	TGTGCCAGCAGTTCCCTAGGGTACGAGCAGTACTTC	CASSSLGYEQYF
TRBV5-1	TRBJ2-5	NA	NA	TGCGCCAGCAGCTTGGATGTGGGGCCGGAAGAGACCCAGTACTTC	CASSLDVGPEETQYF
TRBV19	TRBJ2-4	once	NA	TGTGCCAGCAGCTCCGAAGCCAAAAACATTCAGTACTTC	CASSSEAKNIQYF
TRBV5-1	TRBJ1-1	NA	TRBD1	TGCGCCAGCAGCTTGGAGAGGCAGGGGGTCGGTAACACTGAAGCTTTCTTT	CASSLERQGVGNTEAFF
TRBV4-1	TRBJ2-7	NA	TRBD2	TGCGCCAGCAGCCAAGGGGAGGGTAACCCATACGAGCAGTACTTC	CASSQGEGNPYEQYF
TRBV4-3	TRBJ1-1	NA	NA	TGCGCCAGCAGCCAAGATTGGGCAGAGAGAGCTTTCTTT	CASSQDWAERAFF
TRBV14	TRBJ1-1	few	TRBD1	TGTGCCAGCAGCCGAGGACAGGGAGGGCCGAACACTGAAGCTTTCTTT	CASSRGQGGPNTEAFF
TRBV6-6	TRBJ1-1	NA	NA	TGTGCCAGCAAACCGGGACGATCGAACACTGAAGCTTTCTTT	CASKPGRSNTEAFF
TRBV6-1	TRBJ1-5	few	NA	TGTGCCAGCAGATCCCAGGGGAATAGCAATCAGCCCCAGCATTTT	CASRSQGNSNQPQHF
TRBV11-2	TRBJ2-7	NA	TRBD1	TGTGCCAGCAGCTTGGGACAGGTGCTAGGGGAGCAGTACTTC	CASSLGQVLGEQYF
TRBV29-1	TRBJ2-2	NA	NA	TGCAGCGTCTACCGGGACAACTCGAACACCGGGGAGCTGTTTTTT	CSVYRDNSNTGELFF
TRBV28	TRBJ1-1	NA	NA	TGTGCCAGCAGTTTGATGGGACTGGGGCGGGGCGGATATGAAGCTTTCTTT	CASSLMGLGRGGYEAFF
TRBV10-1	TRBJ1-1	once	TRBD1	TGCGCCAGCAGTCGGGACAGGGACACTGAAGCTTTCTTT	CASSRDRDTEAFF
TRBV5-1	TRBJ2-7	once	NA	TGCGCCAGCGCCCGCCGGACAGACTCTCCCGAGCAGTACTTC	CASARRTDSPEQYF
TRBV21-1	TRBJ2-7	NA	NA	TGTGCCAGCAGCCTGCGGTGGGGGGTCTACGAGCAGTACTTC	CASSLRWGVYEQYF
TRBV7-3	TRBJ2-2	NA	NA	TGTGCCAGCAGCTTGCGCACCCAGATAGCCCCCGGGGAGCTGTTTTTT	CASSLRTQIAPGELFF
TRBV28	TRBJ1-5	NA	NA	TGTGCCAGCAGTTATGGGGGAACGGGCAATCAGCCCCAGCATTTT	CASSYGGTGNQPQHF
TRBV18	TRBJ2-3	NA	NA	TGTGCCAGCTCACCATTGGCTAGCGGCACAGATACGCAGTATTTT	CASSPLASGTDTQYF
TRBV30	TRBJ2-1	NA	NA	TGTGCCTGGGCCCGGGACACCTTCTACAATGAGCAGTTCTTC	CAWARDTFYNEQFF
TRBV7-9	TRBJ1-2	NA	TRBD1	TGTGCCAGCAGCACGCTCCCGGGACAGGGAACGTTAGGCTACACCTTC	CASSTLPGQGTLGYTF
TRBV30	TRBJ2-3	once	NA	TGTGCCTGGAGTGTGGGAGATACGCAGTATTTT	CAWSVGDTQYF